The 14 T cell receptor beta chains below were found in one sample sequenced in a study of cytomegalovirus exposure and HLA in healthy donors. The study ran its PCR with 60 Vbeta and 13 Jbeta primers. Only in-frame clones appear in the TCRdb table, and some are missing; sequencing was by immunoSEQ multiplex PCR. The sample holds under 200,000 clones, more than 75% seen once. The specimen was PBMCs. All receptors come from a young man in good health and CMV-seropositive.

This chain connects TRBV27 to TRBJ2-3, with 8 bases lining up with TRBD2. The CDR3 sequence is 16 residues long. The germline V gene has CDR1 MNHEY and CDR2 SMNVEV (reference sequence). Losses at the gene ends were 2 bases for V and 6 bases for J; bases not matched to a gene: 10. Here the CDR3 reads CASSLTPGGAGDTQYF. In DNA, the CDR3 is TGTGCCAGCAGTTTAACCCCCGGGGGGGCGGGGGATACGCAGTATTTT.

The table lists this clone with a few counts. The rearrangement links TRBV23-1 to TRBJ2-7; possible D gene TRBD2, 6 bases. TRBV23-1 qualifies as an ORF whose function is uncertain. The CDR3 consists of 19 residues. The V and J ends lost 6 bases and 0 bases respectively, with 27 bases between them. CDR3 loop: CASSPGDSQDQGSSYEQYF. The CDR3 DNA follows: TGCGCCAGCAGCCCGGGGGACTCACAGGACCAGGGAAGCTCCTACGAGCAGTACTTC.

The chain recombines TRBV29-1 with TRBJ2-3; tentative D call: TRBD2 (5 bases). The CDR3 is 13 amino acids. V shed 6 bases and J shed 3 bases, with 13 bases lying between them. Germline V gives CDR1 SQVTM, CDR2 ANQGSEA. In DNA form, the CDR3 reads TGCAGCGTGAGGGCCAGGCAGACAGATACGCAGTATTTT. It is translated as CSVRARQTDTQYF.

The CDR3 DNA reads as TGTGCCAGCAGCCCCACGGTCGCCGGGGAGCTGTTTTTT. Translated: CASSPTVAGELFF. This chain links TRBV9 with TRBJ2-2, with D unresolved. The CDR3 is 13 residues long. Germline CDR1 reads SGDLS; CDR2 reads YYNGEE. The ends were cut back, 4 bases at V and 6 bases at J, with 10 bases in the middle.

V usage is TRBV19 and J usage is TRBJ2-7; tentatively, D is TRBD1 (6 bases). The V gene lost 5 bases and the J gene lost 0 bases, with 17 bases spanning the gap. Germline loops: CDR1 LNHDA, CDR2 SQIVND (reference sequence). The CDR3 sequence is 16 residues long. This CDR3 reads CASSPSSGQSSYEQYF. CDR3 nucleotide sequence: TGTGCCAGTAGTCCGAGCAGCGGACAGAGCTCCTACGAGCAGTACTTC. Together with reference TRBV19 and TRBJ2-7, the CDR3 gives the full variable domain: DGGITQSPKYLFRKEGQNVTLSCEQNLNHDAMYWYRQDPGQGLRLIYYSQIVNDFQKGDIAEGYSVSREKKESFPLTVTSAQKNPTAFYLCASSPSSGQSSYEQYFGPGTRLTVT.

The chain carries TRBV2 and TRBJ2-7, with 8 positions matching TRBD1. Germline CDR1 is SNHLY and CDR2 is FYNNEI. This CDR3 spans 15 amino acids. With V trimmed by 10 bases and J by 0 bases, 11 bases remained unmatched. For the CDR3, the DNA is TGTGCCACAGCCGACAGGGGAAGGAACTCCTACGAGCAGTACTTC. The encoded protein is CATADRGRNSYEQYF.

The chain is built from TRBV19 and TRBJ2-5, with TRBD1 matching 9 bases. CDR3 length equals 13 residues. Germline CDR1 is LNHDA and CDR2 is SQIVND (reference sequence). V dropped 4 bases and J dropped 13; count of bases not matched to a gene: 10. DNA of the CDR3: TGTGCCAGTAGTAACGCCTACAGGGGGCTGGCGTACTTC. It specifies CASSNAYRGLAYF.

The chain has TRBV30 and TRBJ2-5; 7 nucleotides line up with TRBD1. J was trimmed by 4 bases and V by 1 base; bases with no gene match: 3. Germline V CDR1 and CDR2: GTSNPN, SVGIG (reference sequence). The CDR3 length is 13 residues. The CDR3 here is CAWSDRGVETQYF. The DNA for the CDR3 is TGTGCCTGGAGTGACAGGGGTGTAGAGACCCAGTACTTC.

The CDR3: CASSLDTNQPQHF. CDR3 in DNA: TGTGCCAGCTCCCTGGACACAAATCAGCCCCAGCATTTT. The chain is built from TRBV18 and TRBJ1-5, with D possibly matching TRBD1 (5 bases). The V end lost 6 bases, the J end lost 4 bases, and 10 bases lay between the germline ends. Germline-derived CDR1 and CDR2 are KGHSH and LQKENI. This CDR3 spans 13 amino acids.

In this sample, this clone turned up once. This chain links TRBV18 with TRBJ1-1, with TRBD1 identical over 7 bases. This CDR3 comprises 13 residues. Germline V gene sequence: CDR1 KGHSH, CDR2 LQKENI. J lost 3 bases, V lost 4 bases, and 2 bases had no gene match. The CDR3, as DNA: TGTGCCAGCTCACGAGACAGGGACACTGAAGCTTTCTTT. Its protein product is CASSRDRDTEAFF. The variable domain in full, with the rest retrieved from reference TRBV18 and TRBJ1-1, is NAGVMQNPRHLVRRRGQEARLRCSPMKGHSHVYWYRQLPEEGLKFMVYLQKENIIDESGMPKERFSAEFPKEGPSILRIQQVVRGDSAAYFCASSRDRDTEAFFGQGTRLTVV.

The CDR3 sequence is CASSQDTSGRLAYNEQFF. CDR3 sequence (DNA): TGCGCCAGCAGCCAGGATACTAGCGGGAGGTTGGCGTACAATGAGCAGTTCTTC. The gene calls are TRBV4-1 and TRBJ2-1; 12 positions agree with TRBD2. The CDR3 totals 18 residues. Trimming at V came to 3 bases and at J to 4 bases, leaving 10 bases not matched to a gene. Germline V lookup: CDR1 MGHRA, CDR2 YSYEKL.

The chain is built from TRBV25-1 and TRBJ2-5; D perhaps matches TRBD1 (6 bases). This CDR3 contains 16 residues. Trimming pared 5 bases from V and 6 bases from J, leaving 22 bases between. Germline assignment: CDR1 MGHDK and CDR2 SYGVNS. Here the CDR3 DNA reads TGTGCCAGCAGTAAAATAGCCAGGGGCGCAATGCAGACCCAGTACTTC. Translated, it gives CASSKIARGAMQTQYF.

This clone showed up just a few times. This rearrangement joins TRBV18 to TRBJ2-4, with TRBD2 as a possible D gene (6 bases). The CDR3 has 14 residues. Per germline, CDR1 KGHSH and CDR2 LQKENI. The V gene lost 1 base and the J gene lost 8 bases, with 12 bases spanning the gap. The CDR3: CASSPRGVKDIQYF. The CDR3 DNA reads as TGTGCCAGCTCACCACGGGGGGTCAAGGACATTCAGTACTTC.

The gene calls are TRBV7-8 and TRBJ2-7, with 10 bases lining up with TRBD2. Germline values: CDR1 SGHVS, CDR2 FQNEAQ. The J segment lost 2 bases and the V segment lost 4 bases, leaving 2 bases of the junction unmatched. This CDR3 has 14 amino acids. The CDR3 DNA reads as TGTGCCAGCAGCTCGGGACTAGCGACCTACGAGCAGTACTTC. It specifies CASSSGLATYEQYF.